Listed here are 29 T cell receptor beta chains from one sample, sequenced in a study of T cells in narcolepsy. Some clones are missing from TCRdb's copy, which holds only in-frame ones; the method was immunoSEQ multiplex PCR. The sample records around 30,000 clones, roughly 78% being singletons. The sample was memory (CD45RA-) CD4+ T cells from blood. The receptors originated from a human donor in good health.

The chain couples TRBV4-1 to TRBJ2-1; D possibly corresponds to TRBD1 (6 bases). V lost 1 base and J lost 1, with 23 bases in between. This CDR3 has 20 residues. The germline V gene encodes CDR1 MGHRA and CDR2 YSYEKL. The CDR3 DNA reads as TGCGCCAGCAGCCAAGTTATCGGTCGGCAGGGGATCGGGTCCTACAATGAGCAGTTCTTC. Translation gives CASSQVIGRQGIGSYNEQFF.

V and J are TRBV6-1 and TRBJ2-7; 8 nucleotides match TRBD1. The CDR3 spans 15 residues. Trimming at V came to 0 bases and at J to 0 bases, leaving 1 base not matched to a gene. CDR1 and CDR2 (germline): MNHNS, SASEGT. CDR3 bases: TGTGCCAGCAGTGAAGCCGGGACAGGCTCCTACGAGCAGTACTTC. Translation: CASSEAGTGSYEQYF.

The J gene is TRBJ1-2, the V gene TRBV28; 7 nucleotides match TRBD1. Germline CDR1 reads MDHEN; CDR2 reads SYDVKM. Unmatched junction bases numbered 8, after V lost 1 base and J lost 0 bases. This CDR3 is 17 amino acids long. The CDR3 DNA is TGTGCCAGCAGTTTATTGGACAGGAGGTTAGCTAACTATGGCTACACCTTC. Its translation is CASSLLDRRLANYGYTF.

The CDR3 protein is CARTSWETQYF. DNA for the CDR3: TGTGCCAGGACTAGTTGGGAGACCCAGTACTTC. The chain carries TRBV7-3 and TRBJ2-5; perhaps TRBD2 as D (6 bases). The CDR3 covers 11 residues. Germline V gene lookup returns CDR1 SGHTA and CDR2 FQGTGA. V shed 9 bases and J shed 5 bases, with 10 bases lying between them.

The chain is built from TRBV7-2 and TRBJ2-3; TRBD2 is a possible D gene (6 bases). There are 17 residues in the CDR3. Germline loops: CDR1 SGHTA, CDR2 FQGNSA. Between the trimmed V and J ends, which lost 5 bases and 2 bases, there was a span of 20 bases. In DNA, the CDR3 is TGTGCCAGCAGCGCAGGACTACTCTCGTGGGCCACAGATACGCAGTATTTT. Encoded protein: CASSAGLLSWATDTQYF.

V and J are TRBV14 and TRBJ2-1, with D perhaps matching TRBD2 (5 bases). Germline V gives CDR1 SGHDN, CDR2 FVKESK. This CDR3 is built from 16 residues. Trimming cost V 0 bases and J 0 bases, with 9 bases left between them. The CDR3 DNA sequence: TGTGCCAGCAGCCAAGATCTAGGGAGCTCCTACAATGAGCAGTTCTTC. It encodes CASSQDLGSSYNEQFF. The full variable domain, its missing parts supplied by reference TRBV14 and TRBJ2-1, is EAGVTQFPSHSVIEKGQTVTLRCDPISGHDNLYWYRRVMGKEIKFLLHFVKESKQDESGMPNNRFLAERTGGTYSTLKVQPAELEDSGVYFCASSQDLGSSYNEQFFGPGTRLTVL.

The rearrangement joins TRBV19 to TRBJ1-6, with D perhaps TRBD1 (5 bases). The V gene lost 7 bases and the J gene lost 0 bases, with 10 bases spanning the gap. Germline CDR1 is LNHDA and CDR2 is SQIVND (reference sequence). CDR3 length equals 15 residues. Here the CDR3 reads CASNRQSSYNSPLHF. For the CDR3, the DNA is TGTGCCAGTAACCGACAGAGCTCCTATAATTCACCCCTCCACTTT.

This clone has only one observation. J is TRBJ2-1 and V is TRBV5-1; TRBD2 agrees at 12 bases. The CDR3 is 16 amino acids. In germline, CDR1 is SGHRS, CDR2 YFSETQ. V shed 4 bases, J shed 0 bases, and the junction held 2 bases outside the gene matches. CDR3 protein: CASSVTSGSSYNEQFF. CDR3 DNA sequence: TGCGCCAGCAGCGTGACTAGCGGGAGCTCCTACAATGAGCAGTTCTTC.

The chain recombines TRBV4-2 with TRBJ1-5, with unresolved D. The CDR3 is made up of 13 amino acids. Germline V gives CDR1 LGHNA, CDR2 YNFKEQ. With 4 bases removed from V and 7 bases from J, the gap between germline ends came to 11 bases. The CDR3 sequence: CASSLPDRQPQHF. The CDR3 bases are TGTGCCAGCAGCCTCCCAGATCGACAGCCCCAGCATTTT.

DNA of the CDR3: TGCGCCAGCAGCTTAGGAGGGGTGGACACTGAAGCTTTCTTT. Its translation is CASSLGGVDTEAFF. The J gene is TRBJ1-1, the V gene TRBV5-1; D may be TRBD1 (5 bases). This CDR3 comprises 14 residues. Trimming took off 2 bases at V and 3 bases at J, with 11 bases between the two ends. Germline CDR1 reads SGHRS; CDR2 reads YFSETQ.

The rearrangement links TRBV19 to TRBJ1-6; D unresolved. The CDR3 covers 13 residues. The germline V and J ends were trimmed by 10 bases and 9 bases, with 16 bases remaining between them. Germline-derived CDR1 and CDR2 are LNHDA and SQIVND (reference sequence). CDR3 sequence: CATRRGRASPLHF. CDR3 nucleotides: TGTGCCACCCGCAGAGGGAGGGCTTCACCCCTCCACTTT.

V gene TRBV4-3 combines with J gene TRBJ2-7, with D possibly TRBD1 on 7 matching bases. The V end lost 1 base, the J end lost 4 bases, and 14 bases lay between the germline ends. The CDR3 has 15 amino acids. Germline V gives CDR1 LGHNA, CDR2 YSLEER. The CDR3 DNA is TGCGCCAGCAGCCAAGGACAGGGAGGTTTTTACGAGCAGTACTTC. Translated, it gives CASSQGQGGFYEQYF.

The gene calls are TRBV28 and TRBJ1-5; 8 bases are a match to TRBD1. V was clipped by 4 bases and J by 0 bases; unmatched bases: 8. Germline loops: CDR1 MDHEN, CDR2 SYDVKM. The CDR3 is 17 amino acids. The CDR3 protein is CASSSLTGGGSNQPQHF. The DNA for the CDR3 is TGTGCCAGCAGTTCACTCACAGGGGGAGGTAGCAATCAGCCCCAGCATTTT.

The chain uses TRBV5-8 and TRBJ2-5; possibly TRBD1 for D (6 bases). The J call may be incorrect, as the DNA end agrees better with TRBJ2-7. This CDR3 comprises 12 residues. CDR1 is SGHTS, CDR2 YDEGEE, per germline. The CDR3 protein is CASSATGFEQYF. CDR3 sequence (DNA): TGTGCCAGCAGCGCGACAGGTTTCGAGCAGTACTTC.

The V gene is TRBV7-2, the J gene TRBJ1-5; no clear D gene. Trimming removed 0 bases at V and 6 bases at J, with 6 bases between. The CDR3 covers 13 residues. Germline loops: CDR1 SGHTA, CDR2 FQGNSA. The CDR3 sequence: CASSLALTQPQHF. Here the CDR3 DNA reads TGTGCCAGCAGCTTAGCGTTAACTCAGCCCCAGCATTTT.

The J gene is TRBJ1-6, the V gene TRBV7-2; no clear D. The germline V gene encodes CDR1 SGHTA and CDR2 FQGNSA. The CDR3 totals 13 residues. The germline V and J ends were trimmed by 7 bases and 10 bases, with 14 bases remaining between them. CDR3 amino acids: CASTPGPGSPLHF. CDR3 DNA: TGTGCCAGCACCCCCGGTCCCGGATCACCCCTCCACTTT.

The chain has TRBV6-4 and TRBJ2-5; D ambiguous. Per the germline V gene, CDR1 is MRHNA and CDR2 is SNTAGT. The CDR3 consists of 10 residues. V lost 6 bases, J lost 4 bases, and 3 bases lay in between. CDR3 DNA sequence: TGTGCCAGCAGATCAGAGACCCAGTACTTC. As protein: CASRSETQYF.

The chain links TRBV6-5 to TRBJ1-2, with D uncertain. The germline gives CDR1 MNHEY, CDR2 SVGAGI. The CDR3 runs to 14 residues. V was cut by 5 bases and J by 4 bases, with 14 bases left in between. The CDR3 bases are TGTGCCAGCAGTGATGTTGGGGAGGTCTATGGCTACACCTTC. Translating gives CASSDVGEVYGYTF.

This chain connects TRBV10-1 to TRBJ1-4; D gene ambiguous. Deletions cut 3 bases from V and 3 bases from J, with 5 bases between. Germline assignment: CDR1 WNHNN and CDR2 SYGVQD (reference sequence). The CDR3 spans 13 residues. CDR3 coding DNA: TGCGCCAGCAGTGAACGACCTAATGAAAAACTGTTTTTT. The encoded protein is CASSERPNEKLFF.

The V call is TRBV27, the J call TRBJ2-7, with TRBD2 identical over 13 bases. The CDR3 is 14 residues long. Germline CDR1 is MNHEY and CDR2 is SMNVEV (reference sequence). J was trimmed by 5 bases and V by 6 bases; bases with no gene match: 4. CDR3 sequence (DNA): TGTGCCAGCAGCATCGGACTAGCGGGAGACGAGCAGTACTTC. Translating gives CASSIGLAGDEQYF.

The rearrangement links TRBV5-1 to TRBJ2-5; D is perhaps TRBD1 (5 bases). This CDR3 spans 14 amino acids. V lost 2 bases, J lost 1 base, and 9 bases lay in between. Per the germline V gene, CDR1 is SGHRS and CDR2 is YFSETQ. CDR3 sequence: CASSFGHTQETQYF. The CDR3 region has the DNA TGCGCCAGCAGCTTCGGACATACCCAAGAGACCCAGTACTTC. The full variable domain, completed using reference TRBV5-1 and TRBJ2-5, is KAGVTQTPRYLIKTRGQQVTLSCSPISGHRSVSWYQQTPGQGLQFLFEYFSETQRNKGNFPGRFSGRQFSNSRSEMNVSTLELGDSALYLCASSFGHTQETQYFGPGTRLLVL.

The rearrangement links TRBV15 to TRBJ1-1; D might be TRBD1 (6 bases). Looked up from germline, CDR1 is LNHNV and CDR2 is YYDKDF (reference sequence). V lost 1 base and J 8 bases, leaving 11 bases between the germline ends. The CDR3 sequence is 13 residues long. CDR3 protein: CATSRVGGGEAFF. For the CDR3, the DNA is TGTGCCACCAGCAGAGTGGGAGGGGGGGAAGCTTTCTTT. The whole variable domain, remainder taken from reference TRBV15 and TRBJ1-1, is DAMVIQNPRYQVTQFGKPVTLSCSQTLNHNVMYWYQQKSSQAPKLLFHYYDKDFNNEADTPDNFQSRRPNTSFCFLDIRSPGLGDTAMYLCATSRVGGGEAFFGQGTRLTVV.

This chain uses TRBV5-6 with TRBJ1-2, with D perhaps matching TRBD1 (6 bases). V shed 2 bases and J shed 2 bases, with 10 bases lying between them. CDR3 length equals 14 residues. The germline V gene encodes CDR1 SGHDT and CDR2 YYEEEE. The CDR3 protein is CASSLGGLNYGYTF. Written as DNA, the CDR3 is TGTGCCAGCAGCTTAGGGGGTCTGAACTATGGCTACACCTTC. The full variable domain, its missing parts supplied by reference TRBV5-6 and TRBJ1-2, is DAGVTQSPTHLIKTRGQQVTLRCSPKSGHDTVSWYQQALGQGPQFIFQYYEEEERQRGNFPDRFSGHQFPNYSSELNVNALLLGDSALYLCASSLGGLNYGYTFGSGTRLTVV.

This clone was recorded once. The gene calls are TRBV19 and TRBJ2-1, with 9 bases matching TRBD1. The CDR3 length is 15 residues. Trimming at V came to 4 bases and at J to 10 bases, leaving 11 bases not matched to a gene. Germline V gives CDR1 LNHDA, CDR2 SQIVND (reference sequence). CDR3 amino acids: CASSTGTGSFREQFF. As DNA, the CDR3 is TGTGCCAGTAGTACTGGGACAGGGTCGTTTAGGGAGCAGTTCTTC. The full variable domain, rest sourced from reference TRBV19 and TRBJ2-1, is DGGITQSPKYLFRKEGQNVTLSCEQNLNHDAMYWYRQDPGQGLRLIYYSQIVNDFQKGDIAEGYSVSREKKESFPLTVTSAQKNPTAFYLCASSTGTGSFREQFFGPGTRLTVL.

The chain recombines TRBV29-1 with TRBJ2-7; TRBD1 matches 9 bases. The CDR3 consists of 15 residues. V gave up 0 bases and J gave up 3 bases; unmatched junction bases: 6. Germline CDR1 reads SQVTM; CDR2 reads ANQGSEA. CDR3 nucleotide sequence: TGCAGCGTTGAAGAGGACAGGGGCCATTTCTACGAGCAGTACTTC. Translating gives CSVEEDRGHFYEQYF.

The V call is TRBV29-1, the J call TRBJ2-4; D may be TRBD1 or TRBD2 (6 bases each). V gave up 2 bases and J gave up 15 bases, with 14 bases separating them. The CDR3 sequence is 11 residues long. Germline CDR1 and CDR2: SQVTM and ANQGSEA. The CDR3 sequence is CSVERQGRRYF. The CDR3 DNA is TGCAGCGTTGAAAGGCAGGGGAGGAGGTACTTC.

CDR3 loop: CASSLDRVAHEQYF. The DNA for the CDR3 is TGTGCCAGCAGCCTGGACAGGGTCGCCCACGAGCAGTACTTC. The chain has TRBV5-4 and TRBJ2-7; 8 nucleotides line up with TRBD1. The V gene's germline CDR1 is SGHNT and CDR2 YYREEE (reference sequence). Trimming took 4 bases from V and 5 from J; bases not matched to a gene: 8. The CDR3 runs to 14 residues. The variable domain in full, completed from reference TRBV5-4 and TRBJ2-7, reads ETGVTQSPTHLIKTRGQQVTLRCSSQSGHNTVSWYQQALGQGPQFIFQYYREEENGRGNFPPRFSGLQFPNYSSELNVNALELDDSALYLCASSLDRVAHEQYFGPGTRLTVT.

The rearrangement joins TRBV28 to TRBJ1-1, with 8 positions matching TRBD1. Germline trimming cut 6 bases from V and 3 bases from J; bases unmatched to any gene: 9. The CDR3 has 15 residues. The germline V gene encodes CDR1 MDHEN and CDR2 SYDVKM. CDR3: CASRGDRLLYTEAFF. Here the CDR3 DNA reads TGTGCCAGCAGGGGGGACAGGTTGTTATACACTGAAGCTTTCTTT. Full variable domain (missing parts from reference TRBV28 and TRBJ1-1): DVKVTQSSRYLVKRTGEKVFLECVQDMDHENMFWYRQDPGLGLRLIYFSYDVKMKEKGDIPEGYSVSREKKERFSLILESASTNQTSMYLCASRGDRLLYTEAFFGQGTRLTVV.

This clone appeared a few times. The chain has TRBV7-2 and TRBJ1-4; the D gene is possibly TRBD1 (6 bases). Germline V gives CDR1 SGHTA, CDR2 FQGNSA. The V end was cut by 1 base, the J end by 11 bases, with 11 bases between. This CDR3 contains 13 residues. CDR3 in DNA: TGTGCCAGCAGCTTAGGCAGGGGAGATAAACTGTTTTTT. Amino acid sequence: CASSLGRGDKLFF.